These T cell receptor beta chains were read from a single sample in a study of blood T cell repertoires in COVID-19. Repertoires were generated with immunoSEQ multiplex PCR, while TCRdb's copy carries only in-frame clones and drops some. This table has 150,000 or so clones, about 79% appearing once. Sequencing used peripheral blood. The receptors come from an elderly woman with active or convalescent COVID-19. Each CDR3 is given with its conserved first and last residue. D genes are given only for firm matches. Size is omitted from some rows. Given values are once, few, many or a class for expanded clones.

>TRBJ1-5|.|.|TRBV14
TGTGCCAGCAGCCAGGGACATGGAAATCAGCCCCAGCATTTT
CASSQGHGNQPQHF
>TRBJ1-1|.|TRBD1|TRBV29-1
TGCAGCATCTCGGGACAGGGGGCTTTGGACACTGAAGCTTTCTTT
CSISGQGALDTEAFF
>TRBJ1-6|.|TRBD1|TRBV6-2/TRBV6-3
TGTGCCAGCAGTACAAGACAGGGGGCGCGGTCCTATAATTCACCCCTCCACTTT
CASSTRQGARSYNSPLHF
>TRBJ1-1|.|TRBD1|TRBV7-2
TGTGCCAGCAGCTTACGCGGGACAGCCGTGGGTGGTGAAGCTTTCTTT
CASSLRGTAVGGEAFF
>TRBJ1-3|.|TRBD1|TRBV6-5
TGTGCCAGCCTGAAACAGGGGGCTGGAAACACCATATATTTT
CASLKQGAGNTIYF
>TRBJ2-5|few|TRBD2|TRBV7-3
TGTGCCAGCAGCCTGGGACTAGCGGGGGGGCCAGGGCTGGAGACCCAGTACTTC
CASSLGLAGGPGLETQYF
>TRBJ2-1|once|TRBD1|TRBV5-8
TGTGCCAGCAGCGGGGGACAGAGCTCCTACAATGAGCAGTTCTTC
CASSGGQSSYNEQFF
>TRBJ1-1|.|.|TRBV2
TGTGCCAGCAGGGACCGGTGGGGCGGCACTGAAGCTTTCTTT
CASRDRWGGTEAFF
>TRBJ1-3|.|TRBD1|TRBV19
TGTGCCAGTAGGAAGGGGGCGCCTGGAAACACCATATATTTT
CASRKGAPGNTIYF
>TRBJ2-3|.|.|TRBV10-3
TGTGCCATCCGACACACTAGCACAGATACGCAGTATTTT
CAIRHTSTDTQYF
>TRBJ2-3|once|TRBD2|TRBV5-6
TGTGCCAGCAGCCTGTTAACTAGCGGGAGTACAGATACGCAGTATTTT
CASSLLTSGSTDTQYF
>TRBJ1-2|.|.|TRBV16
TGTGCCAGCAGCCAAACTAATGTGGAGAGTGACTATGGCTACACCTTC
CASSQTNVESDYGYTF
>TRBJ1-1|.|.|TRBV18
TGTGCCAGCTTACGGACGGGGTCCATAACTGAAGCTTTCTTT
CASLRTGSITEAFF
>TRBJ2-7|.|TRBD2|TRBV6-2/TRBV6-3
TGTGCCAGCAGTTACACCCTAGCGGGGGGATACTACGAGCAGTACTTC
CASSYTLAGGYYEQYF
>TRBJ2-2|.|TRBD1|TRBV29-1
TGCAGCGTTACAGGACAGGACTTCAACGGGGAGCTGTTTTTT
CSVTGQDFNGELFF
>TRBJ1-4|.|.|TRBV5-1
TGCGCCAGCAGCTTGGCCAGGGGACATGAAAAACTGTTTTTT
CASSLARGHEKLFF
>TRBJ2-7|once|TRBD1|TRBV7-2
TGTGCCAGCAGCTGGGGGACAGGGGGCCAAGGGGAGCAGTACTTC
CASSWGTGGQGEQYF
>TRBJ2-7|.|.|TRBV6-2/TRBV6-3
TGTGCCAGCAGTTACCGGACTCTCTCCTACGAGCAGTACTTC
CASSYRTLSYEQYF
>TRBJ2-7|.|.|TRBV18
TGTGCCAGCTCGCGAACAGGGATTTTTTCCTACGAGCAGTACTTC
CASSRTGIFSYEQYF
>TRBJ1-6|.|.|TRBV2
TGTGCCAGCAGTGAACGACAGAATTCACCCCTCCACTTT
CASSERQNSPLHF
>TRBJ2-4|.|.|TRBV11-2
TGTGCCAGCAGCTCTTCAGGGGACATTCAGTACTTC
CASSSSGDIQYF
>TRBJ2-7|few|.|TRBV11-2
TGTGCCAGCAGCTTATTGTCCCTCACTCCCGAGCAGTACTTC
CASSLLSLTPEQYF
>TRBJ1-2|.|.|TRBV5-1
TGCGCCAGCAGCATACAGGGCGGCTATGGCTACACCTTC
CASSIQGGYGYTF
>TRBJ1-2|.|.|TRBV14
TGTGCCAGCAGCCCCCACAGGGTCGGGGGCTACACCTTC
CASSPHRVGGYTF
>TRBJ1-3|.|TRBD1|TRBV5-4
TGTGCCAGCAGCGGGGGACAGAATACTGGAAACACCATATATTTT
CASSGGQNTGNTIYF
>TRBJ2-7|few|.|TRBV11-2
TGTGCCAGCAGCCCTGGCCCGGGGGTAAGGGGCGAGCAGTACTTC
CASSPGPGVRGEQYF
>TRBJ2-1|.|TRBD2|TRBV29-1
TGCAGCGTTGAGAAAACACGCGGGGGCTACAATGAGCAGTTCTTC
CSVEKTRGGYNEQFF
>TRBJ1-2|.|TRBD1|TRBV24-1
TGTGCCACCAGTGAGCCAATTCCCTATACAGGGGAGTATGGCTACACCTTC
CATSEPIPYTGEYGYTF
>TRBJ1-2|.|.|TRBV5-6
TGTGCCAGCAGCTTGGGACTAAACTATGGCTACACCTTC
CASSLGLNYGYTF
>TRBJ2-5|.|.|TRBV3-1/TRBV3-2
TGTGCCAGCAGCCAAGACAACAGGGCACAAGAGACCCAGTACTTC
CASSQDNRAQETQYF
>TRBJ1-4|.|TRBD1|TRBV19
TGTGCCAGTAGTCCAGGGGACAGAGGAAATGAAAAACTGTTTTTT
CASSPGDRGNEKLFF